The next 25 T cell receptor beta chains were all read from a single sample in a study of shared clonotypes between healthy human individuals (dated by TCRdb to 2018 to 2020). Libraries came from the immunoSEQ multiplex PCR assay. What TCRdb holds here is the immuneACCESS table cut down to in-frame rearrangements. Part of the clones is not present; checked against another copy, under half of the missing clones reflect an unresolved V gene, and the others are unexplained. The sample table lists under 600,000 clones, 70% to 80% of them with a count of one. Jointly, the top ten make up approximately 12% of the sample. The sequenced sample was PBMCs. The source of these receptors is a woman aged 40 to 50 in good health. Some clones in this sample may be carry-over from other donors' samples.

In the case of this clone: This clone may be a read error of a much larger clone one base away. The V call is TRBV29-1, the J call TRBJ2-5, with D possibly TRBD1 on 9 matching bases. The better agreement between TRBJ2-7 and the DNA end casts doubt on the J call. CDR1 SQVTM and CDR2 ANQGSEA come from the germline V gene. This CDR3 region has 13 residues. The CDR3 DNA reads as TGCCGCGCGGGGGGACAGGGCGTATACGAGCAGTACTTC. It translates to CRAGGQGVYEQYF.

This clone showed up just once. The chain carries TRBV6-5 and TRBJ2-1; TRBD1 agrees at 8 bases. Germline V CDR1 and CDR2: MNHEY, SVGAGI. This CDR3 comprises 15 residues. V was pared by 0 bases and J by 8 bases, with 6 bases of the junction left unmatched. The CDR3 sequence is CASSYSGSGGDEQFF. The CDR3 region has the DNA TGTGCCAGCAGTTACTCGGGGTCAGGGGGCGATGAGCAGTTCTTC.

The genes are TRBV9 and TRBJ2-5; 9 bases fit TRBD1. Germline loops: CDR1 SGDLS, CDR2 YYNGEE. The CDR3 runs 13 residues. J gave up 12 bases and V 0 bases, and 6 bases lay outside the gene matches. As DNA, the CDR3 is TGTGCCAGCAGCGTAGGAGACAGGGGGAGGGAGTACTTC. This codes for CASSVGDRGREYF.

The rearrangement joins TRBV5-6 to TRBJ1-5, with TRBD1 as a possible D gene (5 bases). Per the germline V gene, CDR1 is SGHDT and CDR2 is YYEEEE. Trimming removed 4 bases from V and 7 bases from J, with 24 bases in between. The CDR3 sequence is 17 residues long. The CDR3 protein is CASSHSSLEQGGQPQHF. In DNA, the CDR3 is TGTGCCAGCAGCCACTCAAGTTTAGAGCAGGGCGGGCAGCCCCAGCATTTT.

The V and J genes are TRBV10-2 and TRBJ1-1; the D is unclear. Trimming cost V 5 bases and J 1 base, with 11 bases left between them. Germline V gene lookup returns CDR1 WSHSY and CDR2 SAAADI. The CDR3 has 14 amino acids. The CDR3 region is CASSNSMRNTEAFF. The CDR3 DNA reads as TGCGCCAGCAGTAATTCCATGAGGAACACTGAAGCTTTCTTT.

This clone occurred many times. A read error may produce the germline difference seen at one junction end. Within the sample, other DNA sequences also encode this same CDR3. J is TRBJ2-3 and V is TRBV5-4, with TRBD2 matching 10 bases. There are 15 residues in the CDR3. CDR1 SGHNT and CDR2 YYREEE come from the germline V gene (reference sequence). CDR3 sequence reads: CASSASSGSKDTQYF. CDR3 in DNA: TGTGCCAGCAGCGCCTCTAGCGGGAGCAAAGATACGCAGTATTTT. Drawing the rest from reference TRBV5-4 and TRBJ2-3, the complete variable domain is ETGVTQSPTHLIKTRGQQVTLRCSSQSGHNTVSWYQQALGQGPQFIFQYYREEENGRGNFPPRFSGLQFPNYSSELNVNALELDDSALYLCASSASSGSKDTQYFGPGTRLTVL.

The chain uses TRBV19 and TRBJ1-1, with D possibly being TRBD1 (5 bases). V lost 1 base to trimming and J lost 8 bases, with 11 bases between them. Germline values: CDR1 LNHDA, CDR2 SQIVND (reference sequence). The CDR3 is 13 residues long. CDR3 sequence: CASSIVGGTEAFF. CDR3 DNA sequence: TGTGCCAGTAGTATAGTGGGGGGAACCGAAGCTTTCTTT.

This chain uses TRBV7-2 with TRBJ2-1, with D possibly being TRBD2 (6 bases). V was cut by 2 bases and J by 4 bases, with 12 bases left in between. This CDR3 has 15 residues. Germline CDR1 and CDR2: SGHTA and FQGNSA. CDR3 DNA: TGTGCCAGCAGCTTAAGTAGCGGAGTTTACAATGAGCAGTTCTTC. Its protein is CASSLSSGVYNEQFF.

CDR3 residues: CASSGTGRNTIYF. In DNA, the CDR3 is TGCGCCAGCAGTGGGACAGGGAGAAACACCATATATTTT. This rearrangement joins TRBV10-2 to TRBJ1-3, with TRBD1 identical over 8 bases. The CDR3 is made up of 13 amino acids. Germline assignment: CDR1 WSHSY and CDR2 SAAADI. V shed 4 bases and J 5 bases; nucleotides not matched to a gene: 1.

The chain couples TRBV30 to TRBJ2-5, with D hard to call. The J call may be incorrect, as the DNA end agrees better with TRBJ2-7. Germline V gene data show CDR1 as GTSNPN and CDR2 as SVGIG (reference sequence). This CDR3 contains 14 residues. The CDR3 region is CAWSPGQFGYEQYF. In nucleotides, the CDR3 is TGTGCCTGGAGTCCCGGGCAGTTCGGGTACGAGCAGTACTTC.

Notes on this clone: This is likely an artifact of a read error, given a far larger clone one base away. The V gene is TRBV29-1, the J gene TRBJ2-7; no definite D call. The length of the CDR3 is 12 residues. V dropped 4 bases and J dropped 2 bases, with 9 bases sitting between them. Germline V gives CDR1 SQVTM, CDR2 ANQGSEA. The CDR3 sequence: CSVGVSTYEQYF. Written as DNA, the CDR3 is TGCAGCGTTGGGGTCAGTACCTACGAGCAGTACTTC.

The chain recombines TRBV6-1 with TRBJ2-2, with D unclear. The CDR3 runs 15 residues. Looked up from germline, CDR1 is MNHNS and CDR2 is SASEGT. Deletions cut 2 bases from V and 5 bases from J, with 12 bases between. CDR3 in DNA: TGTGCCAGCAGTGAATACGTGGGTGGGACCGGGGAGCTGTTTTTT. Translating it yields CASSEYVGGTGELFF.

The V call is TRBV9, the J call TRBJ2-1; possibly TRBD2 for D (6 bases). V lost 0 bases and J 4 bases, leaving 11 bases between the germline ends. In germline, CDR1 is SGDLS, CDR2 YYNGEE. This CDR3 contains 15 residues. DNA of the CDR3: TGTGCCAGCAGCGTAGGTGGCGGGAATTACAATGAGCAGTTCTTC. This encodes CASSVGGGNYNEQFF.

The chain is built from TRBV18 and TRBJ2-7; D is unresolved. Germline values: CDR1 KGHSH, CDR2 LQKENI. Trimming shortened V by 1 base and J by 6 bases, and 10 bases separated the two germline ends. This CDR3 has 13 amino acids. The DNA for the CDR3 is TGTGCCAGCTCACCACTCCAAACGGGCGAGCAGTACTTC. Amino acid sequence: CASSPLQTGEQYF.

The V call is TRBV5-4, the J call TRBJ2-4, with 10 bases matching TRBD1. This CDR3 region has 14 residues. Germline CDR1 is SGHNT and CDR2 is YYREEE (reference sequence). Trimming took 3 bases from V and 9 from J; bases not matched to a gene: 6. The CDR3 region is CASSSTGQGSIQYF. Here the CDR3 DNA reads TGTGCCAGCAGCTCAACGGGACAGGGGTCCATTCAGTACTTC.

The chain links TRBV5-4 to TRBJ2-3; 12 bases agree with TRBD2. Germline CDR1 and CDR2: SGHNT and YYREEE (reference sequence). V trimming: 4 bases; J trimming: 6 bases; junction bases outside the gene matches: 6. The CDR3 extends over 15 amino acids. CDR3 coding DNA: TGTGCCAGCAGCCCCCCTAGCGGGAGGGTGGATACGCAGTATTTT. Protein sequence: CASSPPSGRVDTQYF.

The V call is TRBV6-1, the J call TRBJ1-5; tentative D call: TRBD1 (5 bases). V was cut by 4 bases and J by 0 bases, with 16 bases left in between. CDR3 size: 17 residues. Germline values: CDR1 MNHNS, CDR2 SASEGT. Written as DNA, the CDR3 is TGTGCCAGCAGTGGCCCTCAGGGAATCTTTAGCAATCAGCCCCAGCATTTT. Encoded protein: CASSGPQGIFSNQPQHF.

This clone occurred once. J is TRBJ2-1 and V is TRBV25-1; 8 bases map to TRBD2. J lost 8 bases, V lost 0 bases, and 6 bases had no gene match. Germline V gene lookup returns CDR1 MGHDK and CDR2 SYGVNS. This CDR3 region has 15 residues. The CDR3 sequence is CASSEYGGGFDEQFF. The CDR3 nucleotides read TGTGCCAGCAGTGAATACGGGGGGGGATTCGATGAGCAGTTCTTC. Based on the CDR3 plus reference TRBV25-1 and TRBJ2-1, the full variable domain is EADIYQTPRYLVIGTGKKITLECSQTMGHDKMYWYQQDPGMELHLIHYSYGVNSTEKGDLSSESTVSRIRTEHFPLTLESARPSHTSQYLCASSEYGGGFDEQFFGPGTRLTVL.

The sample holds one count of this clone. The gene calls are TRBV7-8 and TRBJ2-7, with D perhaps TRBD1 or TRBD2 (5 bases each). Trimming removed 5 bases at V and 3 bases at J, with 11 bases between. CDR3 length: 13 amino acids. CDR1 and CDR2 (germline): SGHVS, FQNEAQ. The DNA for the CDR3 is TGTGCCAGCAGCGTGGGGGTGGGCTACGAGCAGTACTTC. Translated, it gives CASSVGVGYEQYF.

The chain employs TRBV19 and TRBJ1-5; perhaps TRBD1 as D (6 bases). Trimming took off 9 bases at V and 10 bases at J, with 22 bases between the two ends. The CDR3 covers 14 residues. Germline V lookup: CDR1 LNHDA, CDR2 SQIVND (reference sequence). The DNA of the CDR3 is TGTGCCAGCCAATCCGGGACATGGGACTCCCCCCAGCATTTT. This sequence encodes CASQSGTWDSPQHF.

This chain joins TRBV25-1 and TRBJ2-2, with 11 bases identical to TRBD2. The trim removed 7 bases at V and 6 bases at J, leaving 1 base unmatched. Germline V lookup: CDR1 MGHDK, CDR2 SYGVNS. The CDR3 has 13 amino acids. In DNA, the CDR3 is TGTGCCAGCAAACTAGCGGGGGCCGGGGAGCTGTTTTTT. This translates into CASKLAGAGELFF. The variable domain in full, with the rest retrieved from reference TRBV25-1 and TRBJ2-2, is EADIYQTPRYLVIGTGKKITLECSQTMGHDKMYWYQQDPGMELHLIHYSYGVNSTEKGDLSSESTVSRIRTEHFPLTLESARPSHTSQYLCASKLAGAGELFFGEGSRLTVL.

The chain has TRBV19 and TRBJ2-7; the D is unclear. V was pared by 3 bases and J by 3 bases, with 12 bases between. Germline V gives CDR1 LNHDA, CDR2 SQIVND (reference sequence). This CDR3 is 14 amino acids long. The chain's CDR3 is CASSITSGVYEQYF. For the CDR3, the DNA is TGTGCCAGTAGTATCACTTCTGGGGTCTACGAGCAGTACTTC.

The rearrangement links TRBV4-2 to TRBJ2-5, with D maybe TRBD1 (6 bases). The V and J ends lost 0 bases and 3 bases respectively, with 11 bases between them. The CDR3 is 15 residues long. Germline V gene sequence: CDR1 LGHNA, CDR2 YNFKEQ. CDR3 in amino acids: CASSQDVGQKETQYF. DNA for the CDR3: TGTGCCAGCAGCCAAGACGTAGGACAGAAAGAGACCCAGTACTTC.

To note about this clone: Since a far larger clone is one base different, this is likely a read error. The genes are TRBV7-9 and TRBJ2-1; D not certain. Germline assignment: CDR1 SEHNR and CDR2 FQNEAQ (reference sequence). This CDR3 is 15 amino acids long. The CDR3 region has the DNA TGTGCCAGCGGCTTAGTTCCAGAGGCCTACAATGAGCAGTTCTTC. Translating gives CASGLVPEAYNEQFF.

The J gene is TRBJ1-1, the V gene TRBV9; D is unresolved. The CDR3 is made up of 14 amino acids. The germline V gene has CDR1 SGDLS and CDR2 YYNGEE. The ends were cut back, 3 bases at V and 4 bases at J, with 13 bases in the middle. CDR3 nucleotides: TGTGCCAGCAGCGCCCGGGCCCAGAGCACTGAAGCTTTCTTT. It codes for CASSARAQSTEAFF.